This TCR beta chain was sequenced for a study of T cell responses to AZD1222 COVID-19 vaccine. Looked up from germline, CDR1 is SGHRS and CDR2 is YFSETQ. CDR3 length equals 14 residues. V lost 2 bases, J lost 3 bases, and 3 bases stayed unmatched. General study points: The sample set comprised mostly white British donors with more females, and clonal diversity was possibly underestimated. CD4 TCRs associated with vaccination spanned spike, dominating at 160-218 and 743-854.

A remark on this clone: Its antigen is unidentified.

Generated by immunoSEQ multiplex PCR, the TCRdb table keeps only in-frame clones and is missing some. The sample records approximately 77,000 clones, about 90% being singletons. The origin of this receptor is an adult in good health. The material was peripheral blood, obtained on day 0 of MenACWY control vaccination. V is TRBV5-1 and J is TRBJ2-7, with TRBD2 matching over 9 bases. In DNA, the CDR3 is TGCGCCAGCAGCTTTGGCGGGAGGGGCTACGAGCAGTACTTC. Its translation: CASSFGGRGYEQYF. Drawing the rest from reference TRBV5-1 and TRBJ2-7, the complete variable domain is KAGVTQTPRYLIKTRGQQVTLSCSPISGHRSVSWYQQTPGQGLQFLFEYFSETQRNKGNFPGRFSGRQFSNSRSEMNVSTLELGDSALYLCASSFGGRGYEQYFGPGTRLTVT.